These 3 T cell receptor beta chains originate from one sample sequenced in a study of T cells after yellow fever vaccination. TCRdb ran MiXCR on the 5' RACE reads and lists one entry per CDR3 protein. The sample holds 400,000 to 650,000 distinct CDR3 sequences, about a fifth seen once. This material consisted of PBMCs, taken about 21 days after the first yellow fever vaccination. The receptors originated from a man aged 18 to 35 who received the YFV17D yellow fever vaccine.

This clonotype was counted many times. Here the CDR3 reads CASSYQETQYF. DNA for the CDR3: TGTGCCAGCAGTTACCAAGAGACCCAGTACTTC. This chain uses TRBV6-2 or TRBV6-3 with TRBJ2-5; D not resolved. Looked up from germline, CDR1 is MNHEY and CDR2 is SVGEGT. This CDR3 is built from 11 residues. V gave up 2 bases and J gave up 2 bases, with 0 bases separating them.

The chain has TRBV20-1 and TRBJ2-3; 10 bases agree with TRBD2. V was pared by 6 bases and J by 5 bases, with 14 bases of the junction left unmatched. The length of the CDR3 is 16 residues. Looked up from germline, CDR1 is DFQATT and CDR2 is SNEGSKA (reference sequence). DNA for the CDR3: TGCAGTGCCATGACTTCCAGCGGGGGGGCAGGAGATACGCAGTATTTT. It codes for CSAMTSSGGAGDTQYF.

The chain has TRBV24-1 and TRBJ2-2; D is unclear. The CDR3 is 13 residues long. The V end was cut by 4 bases, the J end by 3 bases, with 5 bases between. Germline V gene lookup returns CDR1 KGHDR and CDR2 SFDVKD. The CDR3 loop is CATSDRYTGELFF. The CDR3 region has the DNA TGTGCCACCAGTGACAGGTACACCGGGGAGCTGTTTTTT.